This passage covers 9 T cell receptor beta chains from one sample sequenced in a study of T cell responses to AZD1222 COVID-19 vaccine (dated by TCRdb to 2020 to 2022). The time point label for this specimen denotes: baseline before first vaccination. The treatment or condition label on this specimen signifies: meningococcal conjugate vaccine given as trial control. The library relied on the immunoSEQ multiplex PCR assay. The table was pulled from immuneACCESS by TCRdb, which kept in-frame rearrangements only. Such tables lose some clones; where checked, under half of the loss comes from unresolved V genes, and the rest has no known cause. The sample profile shows 100,000 to 150,000 clones; less than 95% of them were found once. Jointly, the top ten make up approximately 4.5% of the sample. The material sequenced was peripheral blood, taken on day 0 of MenACWY control vaccination. These receptors were obtained from an adult in good health.

The V call is TRBV7-2, the J call TRBJ1-1; no firm D call. There are 14 residues in the CDR3. Germline lookup yields CDR1 SGHTA and CDR2 FQGNSA. Trimming cost V 6 bases and J 4 bases, with 15 bases left between them. Here the CDR3 reads CASRAMAGPTEAFF. In nucleotides, the CDR3 is TGTGCCAGCAGGGCCATGGCGGGTCCCACTGAAGCTTTCTTT.

This clone was seen just once. The gene calls are TRBV15 and TRBJ2-2; D is perhaps TRBD1 or TRBD2 (5 bases each). V lost 5 bases and J 2 bases, leaving 12 bases between the germline ends. The CDR3 length is 15 residues. The germline V gene encodes CDR1 LNHNV and CDR2 YYDKDF (reference sequence). The CDR3 here is CATSPRRDNTGELFF. The CDR3 DNA is TGTGCCACCAGCCCGAGACGGGACAACACCGGGGAGCTGTTTTTT.

CDR3 sequence reads: CAISAWGLAGYNEQFF. CDR3 nucleotides: TGTGCCATCAGTGCTTGGGGACTAGCGGGGTACAATGAGCAGTTCTTC. The rearrangement uses TRBV10-3 and TRBJ2-1, with 13 bases aligning to TRBD2. The CDR3 is made up of 16 amino acids. Trimming at V came to 4 bases and at J to 4 bases, leaving 4 bases not matched to a gene. Looked up from germline, CDR1 is ENHRY and CDR2 is SYGVKD.

The V and J genes are TRBV28 and TRBJ1-3; 9 bases match TRBD1. V lost 4 bases and J lost 5; bases outside the gene matches: 3. Germline assignment: CDR1 MDHEN and CDR2 SYDVKM. This CDR3 contains 14 residues. The CDR3 DNA is TGTGCCAGCAGTTGGGACAGGGACCGAAACACCATATATTTT. Translation: CASSWDRDRNTIYF.

The chain couples TRBV5-1 to TRBJ2-5; no firm D call. This CDR3 region has 12 residues. The V and J ends lost 2 bases and 2 bases respectively, with 4 bases between them. In germline, CDR1 is SGHRS, CDR2 YFSETQ. CDR3 protein: CASSLPQETQYF. CDR3 nucleotides: TGCGCCAGCAGCTTACCACAAGAGACCCAGTACTTC.

This clone appeared a few times. J is TRBJ2-4 and V is TRBV19; no reliable D call. Germline assignment: CDR1 LNHDA and CDR2 SQIVND (reference sequence). CDR3 length: 15 residues. V lost 3 bases, J lost 2 bases, and 11 bases lay in between. CDR3 sequence (DNA): TGTGCCAGTAGTATTCCAACAGCCTCCAAAAACATTCAGTACTTC. This encodes CASSIPTASKNIQYF.

The V gene is TRBV6-5, the J gene TRBJ2-7, with D hard to call. Between the trimmed V and J ends, which lost 6 bases and 0 bases, there was a span of 12 bases. The CDR3 is 14 residues long. Germline V CDR1 and CDR2: MNHEY, SVGAGI. Here the CDR3 DNA reads TGTGCCAGCAGGCCCTACACCGCCTCCTACGAGCAGTACTTC. Amino acid sequence: CASRPYTASYEQYF.

This clone is a singleton in its sample. V gene TRBV20-1 combines with J gene TRBJ2-7; D gene unclear. There are 11 residues in the CDR3. CDR1 and CDR2 from the germline V gene are DFQATT and SNEGSKA (reference sequence). The DNA of the CDR3 is TGCAGTGCAGTAGACAACTACGAGCAGCACGTC. Amino acids: CSAVDNYEQHV.

The chain combines TRBV28 with TRBJ2-1, with TRBD1 matching 7 bases. V lost 1 base, J lost 7 bases, and 10 bases stayed unmatched. Germline lookup yields CDR1 MDHEN and CDR2 SYDVKM. The CDR3 is 16 amino acids. The CDR3 nucleotides are TGTGCCAGCAGTTTATTGCCCAGGGGGATCGGAAATGAGCAGTTCTTC. Amino acids: CASSLLPRGIGNEQFF. Variable domain in full (rest from reference TRBV28 and TRBJ2-1): DVKVTQSSRYLVKRTGEKVFLECVQDMDHENMFWYRQDPGLGLRLIYFSYDVKMKEKGDIPEGYSVSREKKERFSLILESASTNQTSMYLCASSLLPRGIGNEQFFGPGTRLTVL.